These T cell receptor beta chains were read from a single sample in a study of T-cell reconstitution after alpha-beta-depleted transplantation in children. TCRdb redid the calling of the PCR reads with MiXCR, one entry per CDR3 protein. The sample yields 250,000 to 350,000 distinct CDR3 sequences, about a quarter seen once. The sample in question was PBMCs, mostly from graft donor cells, obtained 180 days after TCRalphabeta/CD19-depleted stem cell transplant. The receptors stem from a male patient under 18 who had a stem cell transplant for acute lymphoblastic leukemia, so the T cells may come from the graft donor. CDR3s include the opening cysteine and the closing phenylalanine or tryptophan. D genes are given only for firm matches. Clone sizes are given selectively: once, few, many, or a class where the clone is expanded.

-,TRBV21-1,-,TRBJ1-5,CASSKDPRDSNQPQHF,TGTGCCAGCAGCAAGGACCCCCGGGACAGCAATCAGCCCCAGCATTTT
-,TRBV12-3/TRBV12-4,-,TRBJ1-1,CASSPSHQPGTWNTEAFF,TGTGCCAGCAGTCCTAGCCACCAACCTGGGACATGGAACACTGAAGCTTTCTTT
-,TRBV7-9,-,TRBJ1-1,CASSFRQGTIEAFF,TGTGCCAGCAGCTTCCGGCAGGGAACCATTGAAGCTTTCTTT
-,TRBV28,-,TRBJ2-7,CASRKRQAAPSYEQYF,TGTGCCAGCAGGAAACGACAGGCTGCTCCCTCCTACGAGCAGTACTTC
-,TRBV15,-,TRBJ2-2,CATSRDLGGTGELFF,TGTGCCACCAGCAGAGATTTGGGGGGCACCGGGGAGCTGTTTTTT
few,TRBV6-1,-,TRBJ1-4,CAGSRQTDGEKLFF,TGTGCCGGATCAAGACAGACCGATGGTGAAAAACTGTTTTTT
-,TRBV4-1,-,TRBJ1-5,CASSQPLLAGGDQPKHF,TGCGCCAGCAGCCAACCTCTTTTGGCAGGCGGCGATCAGCCCAAGCATTTT
-,TRBV5-1,-,TRBJ2-7,CASSQTHYEQYF,TGCGCCAGCAGTCAGACCCATTACGAGCAGTACTTC
few,TRBV6-5,-,TRBJ1-1,CASSYSITGTEAFF,TGTGCCAGCAGTTACTCGATAACGGGGACCGAAGCTTTCTTT
-,TRBV15,TRBD1,TRBJ1-1,CATSRDSRTGLNTEAFF,TGTGCCACCAGCAGAGACAGCAGGACAGGATTGAACACTGAAGCTTTCTTT
-,TRBV9,TRBD1,TRBJ1-2,CASSVARDRLNYGYTF,TGTGCCAGCAGCGTAGCCCGGGACAGATTGAACTATGGCTACACCTTC
-,TRBV28,-,TRBJ1-5,CASSFEFLSNQPQHF,TGTGCCAGCAGTTTCGAGTTTCTCAGCAATCAGCCCCAGCATTTT
few,TRBV11-2,-,TRBJ1-1,CASSPGDKTEAFF,TGTGCCAGCAGCCCAGGGGATAAGACTGAAGCTTTCTTT
-,TRBV2,-,TRBJ2-7,CASMKAGPTYEPYF,TGTGCCAGCATGAAAGCGGGTCCGACCTACGAGCCGTACTTC
few,TRBV15,-,TRBJ2-1,CATSTNWDEQFF,TGTGCCACCAGCACCAACTGGGATGAGCAGTTCTTC
-,TRBV5-1,-,TRBJ2-3,CASSSGYMGEAQYF,TGCGCCAGCAGCTCAGGCTATATGGGGGAAGCGCAGTATTTT